Following are 5 T cell receptor beta chains from one sample sequenced in a study of early T cells in non-severe SARS-CoV-2 infection. MiXCR, run by TCRdb on the 5' RACE reads, gives a single entry per CDR3 protein. Of tens of thousands of distinct CDR3 sequences listed, roughly 10% are singletons. This specimen consisted of whole blood, obtained at baseline. The receptor source for this set is an adult who was a healthcare worker with PCR-confirmed SARS-CoV-2 infection or an uninfected control (not recorded which).

This clonotype occurred many times. V usage is TRBV6-1 and J usage is TRBJ2-7; unclear D gene. The V gene lost 1 base and the J gene lost 0 bases, with 7 bases spanning the gap. The CDR3 contains 14 residues. Germline-derived CDR1 and CDR2 are MNHNS and SASEGT. CDR3 nucleotide sequence: TGTGCCAGCAGTGAAGTCTCCGGCTCCTACGAGCAGTACTTC. Translating it yields CASSEVSGSYEQYF.

This clonotype was recorded at least ten times. The gene calls are TRBV7-6 and TRBJ1-1, with D perhaps matching TRBD1 (5 bases). Germline V gene lookup returns CDR1 SGHVS and CDR2 FNYEAQ. Trimming left V 4 bases short and J 3 bases short, with 12 bases between. This CDR3 has 14 residues. The CDR3 DNA reads TGTGCCAGCAGCTCGGGGCCGAGGGACACTGAAGCTTTCTTT. Its translation: CASSSGPRDTEAFF.

The V gene is TRBV29-1, the J gene TRBJ1-2; 10 positions agree with TRBD1. With V trimmed by 4 bases and J by 8 bases, 4 bases remained unmatched. The CDR3 length is 12 residues. Germline loops: CDR1 SQVTM, CDR2 ANQGSEA. In DNA, the CDR3 is TGCAGCGTTGTGGGGACAGGGGTAGGCTACACCTTC. Its translation: CSVVGTGVGYTF.

Ten or more counts support this clonotype. The chain carries TRBV25-1 and TRBJ2-1; tentatively, D is TRBD2 (6 bases). The germline V gene has CDR1 MGHDK and CDR2 SYGVNS. CDR3 length equals 14 residues. The V end lost 1 base, the J end lost 6 bases, and 10 bases lay between the germline ends. CDR3 in DNA: TGTGCCAGCAGTGAATCGGGACTTTTCAATGAGCAGTTCTTC. Translation: CASSESGLFNEQFF.

The rearrangement uses TRBV2 and TRBJ1-2, with D possibly TRBD1 on 6 matching bases. V was shortened by 6 bases and J by 5 bases, with 10 bases between the two germline ends. In germline, CDR1 is SNHLY, CDR2 FYNNEI. The CDR3 spans 12 residues. CDR3 sequence: CASSSGQYGYTF. CDR3 bases: TGTGCCAGCAGCTCAGGACAGTATGGCTACACCTTC.